This T cell receptor (beta chain) was profiled in a study of siplizumab effects on memory and regulatory T cells (dated by TCRdb to 2018 to 2020). The study in broad terms: The study looked at the effect of siplizumab, an anti-CD2 antibody, on alloreactive T-cell subsets in allogeneic mixed lymphocyte reactions made from human PBMCs. The research as a whole found: In reactions with siplizumab, an average of about 62% of mappable alloreactive CD4+ clones were Treg-derived, compared with approximately 29% in control reactions. For roughly 75-97% of proliferating CD4+ or CD8+ clones, no naive or memory phenotype could be assigned. Because sequences at frequencies below about 10^-5 were poorly captured, only a minor fraction of alloreactive clones could be mapped back to unstimulated subsets. No functional confirmation was obtained for the suppressive function of proliferating Tregs from siplizumab cultures. The cumulative frequency of alloreactive sequences traceable to unstimulated CD4+ memory T cells was significantly reduced by siplizumab. Unstimulated naive T cells appeared to be more diverse than memory T cells, and naive cells seemed to make a substantial contribution to the alloresponse.

Receptor amplification or capture employed the immunoSEQ multiplex PCR assay. The deep sequencing platform assayed around 95,000 TCR templates per sample. Genomic DNA extracted from sorted T cells was used for TCRbeta CDR3 sequencing. The source study handled its data this way. The R programming language was used for clonal analysis of TCRbeta CDR3 data. Comparing unstimulated samples against CFSE-low samples taken after the reaction was how alloreactive CD4+ and CD8+ clones were defined. Regulatory or non-regulatory origin of alloreactive CD4+ clones was assigned by matching sequences to the sorted unstimulated Treg and non-Treg repertoires. TCRdb took this table from immuneACCESS and kept in-frame rearrangements with V and J called. Such tables lack part of the clones; where checked against another copy, unresolved V genes explain under half of the gap, and the rest is unexplained. V and J calls plus clone size are reproduced from that table; the DNA served to infer D and trimming. The table for this sample lists roughly 82,000 clones; roughly 89% of them were counted only once. Roughly 1.4% of the sample rests with the top ten.

TCRbeta CDR3 sequencing was performed on sorted unstimulated T cells and on proliferating T cells recovered from mixed lymphocyte reactions. Fresh whole blood from roughly nine HLA-typed healthy donors was used as the source from which PBMCs were isolated. To map where alloreactive clones came from, CD4+ regulatory T cells in the unstimulated state were FACS-sorted. A single count supports this clone. Its antigen remains undetermined. Base qualities are missing; no much larger clone stands one base away. The germline V and J ends show losses of 3 bases and 4 bases respectively, and no gene match explains 4 bases of the junction. From its cysteine to its phenylalanine, the CDR3 spans 14 amino acids. The read is trimmed to its CDR3 DNA, 42 bases read in frame from base 1. The germline V gene provides CDR1 SGHAT and CDR2 FQNNGV.

The sequence was obtained from a human donor in good health. The rearranged segments are TRBV11-2 and TRBJ2-7; 9 nucleotides in the junction match TRBD1. What was sequenced was Tregs sorted from blood. The CDR3 has the sequence CASSLRGQGYEQYF. The bases are TGTGCCAGCAGCTTGAGGGGACAGGGATACGAGCAGTACTTC.